This T cell receptor beta chain was retrieved from a study of cytomegalovirus exposure and HLA in healthy donors. Study-level findings and limits: TCR beta V- and J-gene trimming, according to a later analysis, was linked to a missense DCLRE1C variant. Despite most TCR sequences being rare, some public TCRs occurred in many donors.

Germline-derived CDR1 and CDR2 are LNHDA and SQIVND (reference sequence). The V segment lost 5 bases and the J segment 0 bases; nucleotides outside the gene matches: 2. This CDR3 region has 15 residues. Vbeta (60) and Jbeta (13) primers were used in the PCR. This table comes from immunoSEQ multiplex PCR, and its TCRdb copy is limited to in-frame clones, with some not included. This table has 200,000 to 250,000 clones, 80% to 90% appearing once. As concerns this clone: Its antigen is unknown.

The gene calls are TRBV19 and TRBJ1-5; 9 positions match TRBD1. The receptor was isolated from a man between 25 and 39 years old in good health and CMV-seronegative. The sample comprised PBMCs. In DNA, the CDR3 is TGTGCCAGTAGTGGGACAGGGTCTAGCAATCAGCCCCAGCATTTT. Amino acid sequence: CASSGTGSSNQPQHF.